The 2 T cell receptor beta chains below all came from one sample that was sequenced in a study of blood T cell repertoires in COVID-19. Profiled with immunoSEQ multiplex PCR; TCRdb holds only in-frame clones, not every one. The sample contains around 200,000 clones, 80% to 90% of which appear only once. Sequencing was done on a sample of peripheral blood. All receptors come from a woman of 80 years or more with acute or convalescent COVID-19.

The V and J genes are TRBV18 and TRBJ2-7; D is possibly TRBD2 (6 bases). This CDR3 has 13 amino acids. V was shortened by 2 bases and J by 5 bases, with 10 bases between the two germline ends. Germline values: CDR1 KGHSH, CDR2 LQKENI. CDR3 coding DNA: TGTGCCAGCTCACCAGGGGGGTTAAACGAGCAGTACTTC. Translating gives CASSPGGLNEQYF.

This clone was counted between two and nine times. The chain couples TRBV2 to TRBJ1-3, with 8 positions matching TRBD1. In germline, CDR1 is SNHLY, CDR2 FYNNEI. After removal of 7 bases from V and 0 bases from J, the junction contained 5 bases not matched to a gene. This CDR3 comprises 15 residues. The CDR3 DNA reads as TGTGCCAGCACCATTACAGGGGGCTCTGGAAACACCATATATTTT. Translating it yields CASTITGGSGNTIYF. Filled out from reference TRBV2 and TRBJ1-3, the complete variable domain reads EPEVTQTPSHQVTQMGQEVILRCVPISNHLYFYWYRQILGQKVEFLVSFYNNEISEKSEIFDDQFSVERPDGSNFTLKIRSTKLEDSAMYFCASTITGGSGNTIYFGEGSWLTVV.